The clone carrying this TCR beta chain was detected only a few times. Its target is not known. The data derive from a study of healthy donors' naive CD4 and CD8 T cells. Study overall: TCR alpha primers covered all functional IMGT alpha gene variants.

Naive CD4+ cells were sorted as CD4+CD8-CD45RO-CD45RA+; naive CD8+ as CD8+CD4-CD45RA+CD27bright. The CDR3 length is 18 residues. V was pared by 0 bases and J by 0 bases, with 9 bases of the junction left unmatched. Germline V gene sequence: CDR1 SQVTM, CDR2 ANQGSEA. The study, taken as a whole, reports: Positive CDR3 charge linked to CD4+ cells, negative to CD8+ cells. Homeostatic proliferation of naive T cells was not examined as a bias source.

TCR libraries were built from 400 to 650 ng of total RNA by linear amplification. TCRdb ran MiXCR on the reads and lists one entry per CDR3 protein. The data show around 180,000 distinct CDR3 sequences, 65% to 80% seen once. The chain has TRBV29-1 and TRBJ2-2; 8 bases agree with TRBD2. The sequenced sample was naive CD4+ and CD8+ T cells sorted from blood, pooled from several donors. This sequence was found in a pool of human donors in good health; the sample pools cells from several healthy donors. The CDR3 DNA follows: TGCAGCGTTGAAGATGGGCGTAGCGGGGCCGCGAACACCGGGGAGCTGTTTTTT. This gives the protein CSVEDGRSGAANTGELFF.